Below, 25 T cell receptor beta chains from the same sample are listed, as sequenced in a study of Graves' ophthalmopathy and Graves' hyperthyroidism. Amplification from RNA transcripts yielded the TCR beta CDR3 regions. First-round RT-PCR employed HTBI primers, with a second-round multiplex PCR after it. TCRdb fed the multiplex PCR reads into MiXCR, producing one record per CDR3 protein. The sample has 350,000 to 400,000 distinct CDR3 sequences; just over 15% are singletons. Sequencing was carried out using peripheral blood. The origin of the receptors is a woman younger than 35 with stable Graves' hyperthyroidism.

Many counts were recorded for this clonotype. The gene calls are TRBV6-1 and TRBJ2-5; TRBD2 aligns across 8 bases. CDR1 MNHNS and CDR2 SASEGT come from the germline V gene. J was trimmed by 7 bases and V by 5 bases; bases with no gene match: 12. The CDR3 has 15 residues. CDR3 protein: CASSQSGGPSGTQYF. The CDR3 DNA sequence: TGTGCCAGCAGTCAAAGCGGGGGACCTTCGGGGACCCAGTACTTC.

This clonotype was picked up many times. This rearrangement joins TRBV29-1 to TRBJ2-5; D is perhaps TRBD2 (7 bases). The CDR3 has 14 residues. Trimming removed 4 bases at V and 3 bases at J, with 15 bases between. From germline, CDR1 is SQVTM and CDR2 ANQGSEA. The CDR3 sequence: CSVGGGTTEETQYF. The CDR3 bases are TGCAGCGTTGGGGGGGGCACGACAGAAGAGACCCAGTACTTC.

This clonotype showed up many times. This chain links TRBV7-8 with TRBJ1-1, with a possible D match to TRBD1 (5 bases). The V gene lost 5 bases and the J gene lost 1 base, with 8 bases spanning the gap. CDR1 is SGHVS and CDR2 is FQNEAQ in the germline V gene. The length of the CDR3 is 13 residues. The CDR3 DNA is TGTGCCAGCAGCGTCGACAGGAACACTGAAGCTTTCTTT. This codes for CASSVDRNTEAFF.

This clonotype was detected ten times or more. The chain carries TRBV6-1 and TRBJ1-2; perhaps TRBD1 as D (6 bases). The germline gives CDR1 MNHNS, CDR2 SASEGT. V dropped 6 bases and J dropped 6 bases, with 23 bases sitting between them. The CDR3 is 16 amino acids. The CDR3 spells CASSDIRRGRLDGYTF. The CDR3 DNA reads as TGTGCCAGCAGCGACATCCGCAGGGGTAGATTGGATGGCTACACCTTC.

The CDR3 nucleotides are TGTGCCAGCAGCCCCCGGACAGGGGAGACCTATGGCTACACCTTC. Encoded protein: CASSPRTGETYGYTF. The V and J genes are TRBV11-3 and TRBJ1-2, with 9 bases fitting TRBD1. The V gene's germline CDR1 is SGHNT and CDR2 YENEEA. The CDR3 has 15 amino acids. The V and J ends lost 5 bases and 4 bases, in that order; junction bases with no gene match: 8.

The table lists this clonotype with many counts. V is TRBV7-2 and J is TRBJ2-7, with D unresolved. Germline V gene data show CDR1 as SGHTA and CDR2 as FQGNSA. V dropped 5 bases and J dropped 3 bases, with 11 bases sitting between them. CDR3 length equals 13 residues. The DNA of the CDR3 is TGTGCCAGCAGCCTTCCTTCCGACTACGAGCAGTACTTC. It is translated as CASSLPSDYEQYF.

Ten or more counts support this clonotype. The chain links TRBV18 to TRBJ1-1; D ambiguous. Germline V CDR1 and CDR2: KGHSH, LQKENI. This CDR3 is 13 amino acids long. The V end lost 3 bases, the J end lost 6 bases, and 11 bases lay between the germline ends. Here the CDR3 reads CASSPPGSPEAFF. CDR3 DNA: TGTGCCAGCTCACCTCCCGGATCCCCTGAAGCTTTCTTT.

This clonotype was found a few times. The chain links TRBV18 to TRBJ2-7, with D unclear. The V and J ends lost 3 bases and 5 bases respectively, with 11 bases between them. This CDR3 region has 13 residues. Germline V CDR1 and CDR2: KGHSH, LQKENI. The CDR3 loop reads CASSPKGGHEQYF. DNA for the CDR3: TGTGCCAGCTCACCTAAGGGTGGCCACGAGCAGTACTTC.

This clonotype was observed many times. J is TRBJ1-3 and V is TRBV7-9, with D possibly being TRBD1 (5 bases). This CDR3 contains 17 residues. The V end was cut by 7 bases, the J end by 4 bases, with 23 bases between. Germline CDR1 reads SEHNR; CDR2 reads FQNEAQ (reference sequence). The CDR3 nucleotides are TGTGCCAGCACCTCTTCGGGCGGTAGCGGGGCCGGAAACACCATATATTTT. As protein: CASTSSGGSGAGNTIYF. Using reference TRBV7-9 and TRBJ1-3 for the parts outside the CDR3, the full variable domain is DTGVSQNPRHKITKRGQNVTFRCDPISEHNRLYWYRQTLGQGPEFLTYFQNEAQLEKSRLLSDRFSAERPKGSFSTLEIQRTEQGDSAMYLCASTSSGGSGAGNTIYFGEGSWLTVV.

This clonotype was seen many times. The chain recombines TRBV11-2 with TRBJ1-2; D remains ambiguous. This CDR3 has 12 amino acids. The germline CDR1 and CDR2 sequences are SGHAT and FQNNGV. V lost 3 bases, J lost 3 bases, and 5 bases lay in between. CDR3 DNA: TGTGCCAGCAGCTTTGGGGACTATGGCTACACCTTC. It translates to CASSFGDYGYTF.

This clonotype was recorded many times. One end of the junction does not line up with germline, which may come from a read error. V and J are TRBV7-7 and TRBJ2-7, with D possibly being TRBD2 (6 bases). CDR3 size: 15 residues. CDR1 is SSHAT and CDR2 is FNYEAQ in the germline V gene (reference sequence). CDR3 DNA: TGTGCTAGCAGCTACCGCCCCGGGACTGCTTACGAGCAGTACTTC. Amino acid sequence: CASSYRPGTAYEQYF.

This clonotype was counted ten times or more. DNA for the CDR3: TGTGCCACCAGCAGAGATCGGACTAGCGGGGAGACCCAGTACTTC. This gives the protein CATSRDRTSGETQYF. This chain joins TRBV15 and TRBJ2-5, with TRBD2 identical over 11 bases. The CDR3 runs 15 residues. The V gene end was trimmed by 0 bases and the J gene end by 5 bases; junction bases not matched to a gene: 2. CDR1 is LNHNV and CDR2 is YYDKDF in the germline V gene (reference sequence).

This clonotype was found many times. The CDR3 DNA sequence: TGCAGTGCTAGGGCCGGGACAGCCCCTGAAGCTTTCTTT. Encoded protein: CSARAGTAPEAFF. The J gene is TRBJ1-1, the V gene TRBV20-1; 7 bases line up with TRBD1. V trimming: 3 bases; J trimming: 6 bases; junction bases outside the gene matches: 7. Looked up from germline, CDR1 is DFQATT and CDR2 is SNEGSKA (reference sequence). This CDR3 region has 13 residues.

This clonotype was found a few times. V gene TRBV4-2 combines with J gene TRBJ1-6; no firm D call. The CDR3 loop spans 14 amino acids. The germline CDR1 and CDR2 sequences are LGHNA and YNFKEQ. Trimming cost V 1 base and J 13 bases, with 14 bases left between them. The CDR3 DNA reads TGTGCCAGCAGCCAAGTCGTGTTCGGACCTCCCCTCCACTTT. It codes for CASSQVVFGPPLHF.

At least ten counts were recorded for this clonotype. The chain is built from TRBV19 and TRBJ1-3; 8 positions agree with TRBD1. This CDR3 comprises 17 residues. Per germline, CDR1 LNHDA and CDR2 SQIVND (reference sequence). V dropped 6 bases and J dropped 0; count of bases not matched to a gene: 10. CDR3 nucleotides: TGTGCCAGTAGGGTTCGGACAGGGACGACCTCTGGAAACACCATATATTTT. Amino acids: CASRVRTGTTSGNTIYF.

The table lists this clonotype with many counts. This chain joins TRBV19 and TRBJ1-1, with a tentative D call TRBD1 (5 bases). V was trimmed by 0 bases and J by 2 bases, leaving 13 bases between them. The CDR3 is 16 residues long. CDR1 is LNHDA and CDR2 is SQIVND in the germline V gene (reference sequence). The CDR3 nucleotides are TGTGCCAGTAGTATAGATTCTAGGGGTGGTAACACTGAAGCTTTCTTT. It translates to CASSIDSRGGNTEAFF. Together with reference TRBV19 and TRBJ1-1, the CDR3 gives the full variable domain: DGGITQSPKYLFRKEGQNVTLSCEQNLNHDAMYWYRQDPGQGLRLIYYSQIVNDFQKGDIAEGYSVSREKKESFPLTVTSAQKNPTAFYLCASSIDSRGGNTEAFFGQGTRLTVV.

The rearrangement links TRBV7-2 to TRBJ2-7, with 9 bases aligning to TRBD1. The V gene's germline CDR1 is SGHTA and CDR2 FQGNSA. The V segment lost 4 bases and the J segment 3 bases; nucleotides outside the gene matches: 7. This CDR3 has 15 amino acids. The CDR3 sequence: CASSSSSGQGYEQYF. CDR3 DNA: TGTGCCAGCAGCTCATCCTCGGGACAGGGCTACGAGCAGTACTTC.

In this sample, this clonotype turned up a few times. The chain uses TRBV12-3 or TRBV12-4 and TRBJ1-1; unclear D gene. The V gene lost 5 bases and the J gene lost 1 base, with 8 bases spanning the gap. The length of the CDR3 is 13 residues. The chain's CDR3 is CASSPTSNTEAFF. CDR3 nucleotides: TGTGCCAGCAGTCCTACATCGAACACTGAAGCTTTCTTT.

CDR3 protein: CSRVTDFTEAFF. CDR3 in DNA: TGCAGTAGAGTGACAGATTTCACTGAAGCTTTCTTT. The chain carries TRBV20-1 and TRBJ1-1, with a tentative D call TRBD1 (5 bases). Germline-derived CDR1 and CDR2 are DFQATT and SNEGSKA (reference sequence). This CDR3 has 12 residues. Trimming removed 8 bases at V and 4 bases at J, with 14 bases between.

This clonotype appeared many times. CDR3 sequence: CASSQESTANYGYTF. The CDR3 coding sequence is TGTGCCAGCAGCCAAGAGTCGACAGCTAACTATGGCTACACCTTC. The J gene is TRBJ1-2, the V gene TRBV14; D is perhaps TRBD1 (5 bases). Per germline, CDR1 SGHDN and CDR2 FVKESK. CDR3 length: 15 residues. Deletions cut 0 bases from V and 0 bases from J, with 8 bases between.

The table lists this clonotype with many counts. This CDR3 reads CASTRPVSGNTIYF. The CDR3 nucleotides are TGTGCCAGCACCAGACCGGTCTCTGGAAACACCATATATTTT. V usage is TRBV12-3 or TRBV12-4 and J usage is TRBJ1-3, with D hard to call. V lost 7 bases, J lost 0 bases, and 10 bases lay in between. This CDR3 region has 14 residues.

The V call is TRBV12-3 or TRBV12-4, the J call TRBJ1-2; the match to TRBD1 covers 10 bases. The CDR3 sequence is 16 residues long. Trimming removed 5 bases from V and 7 bases from J; junction bases left unmatched: 13. Here the CDR3 DNA reads TGTGCCAGCAGTCATACCAGAGGGACAGGGGCTGGTGGCTACACCTTC. This codes for CASSHTRGTGAGGYTF.

In regard to this clonotype: A clone one base away is much larger, so this may be a read error. V gene TRBV6-5 combines with J gene TRBJ2-2; the match to TRBD2 covers 9 bases. There are 15 residues in the CDR3. The germline gives CDR1 MNHEY, CDR2 SVGAGI. The DNA of the CDR3 is TGTGCCAGCATGACTCTAGCGGGGAGGACCGGGGAGCTGTGTTTT. Translation gives CASMTLAGRTGELCF.

The sample holds one count of this clonotype. V and J are TRBV11-3 and TRBJ1-3; D is ambiguous. The CDR3 is 15 amino acids. Looked up from germline, CDR1 is SGHNT and CDR2 is YENEEA. Trimming shortened V by 5 bases and J by 4 bases, and 15 bases separated the two germline ends. CDR3 sequence reads: CASSQGSVIGNTIYF. The CDR3 region has the DNA TGTGCCAGCAGCCAAGGGTCAGTAATCGGAAACACCATATATTTT.

This clonotype was seen repeatedly, ten times or more. This chain joins TRBV2 and TRBJ1-6, with 8 bases that match TRBD1. Trimming at V came to 2 bases and at J to 10 bases, leaving 7 bases not matched to a gene. The germline gives CDR1 SNHLY, CDR2 FYNNEI. The CDR3 totals 15 residues. The DNA of the CDR3 is TGTGCCAGCAGTGAAAGGGGGACAGGAAGCTCACCCCTCCACTTT. Amino acids: CASSERGTGSSPLHF.